The next 22 T cell receptor beta chains were all read from a single sample in a study of blood T cell repertoires in COVID-19. Libraries were prepared by immunoSEQ multiplex PCR; TCRdb keeps only in-frame clonotypes and omits some of them. This sample carries some 300,000 clones, around 86% of them seen once, and the ten largest clones take 3.5% to 5%. Sequenced input: PBMCs or T cells enriched from blood (not recorded which). These receptors originate from a man aged 25-40 years who had recovered from COVID-19.

This clone occurred once. The chain is built from TRBV6-5 and TRBJ1-6; the D is unclear. The germline V gene has CDR1 MNHEY and CDR2 SVGAGI. The CDR3 extends over 15 amino acids. V was trimmed by 7 bases and J by 10 bases, leaving 20 bases between them. Here the CDR3 reads CASTEGMSAGSPLHF. CDR3 coding DNA: TGTGCCAGCACCGAAGGTATGAGCGCTGGCTCACCCCTCCACTTT.

CDR3 nucleotide sequence: TGTGCCAGTAGAAGAGGATCCCAAGAGACCCAGTACTTC. It encodes CASRRGSQETQYF. V and J are TRBV19 and TRBJ2-5; D not certain. CDR3 length: 13 residues. Looked up from germline, CDR1 is LNHDA and CDR2 is SQIVND (reference sequence). Trimming shortened V by 6 bases and J by 1 base, and 9 bases separated the two germline ends.

The chain recombines TRBV30 with TRBJ2-7; 8 bases map to TRBD1. V was pared by 4 bases and J by 0 bases, with 2 bases of the junction left unmatched. The CDR3 extends over 13 amino acids. In germline, CDR1 is GTSNPN, CDR2 SVGIG (reference sequence). CDR3 bases: TGTGCCTGGACGACAGGGGTCTCCTACGAGCAGTACTTC. Its translation: CAWTTGVSYEQYF.

CDR3 DNA sequence: TGTGCCAGCAGTTCCCGGGACAGGGAAAATACGCAGTATTTT. Its protein product is CASSSRDRENTQYF. The chain carries TRBV28 and TRBJ2-3; TRBD1 aligns across 9 bases. Trimming removed 4 bases from V and 7 bases from J; junction bases left unmatched: 6. This CDR3 spans 14 amino acids. The V gene's germline CDR1 is MDHEN and CDR2 SYDVKM.

The V and J genes are TRBV6-4 and TRBJ2-2; a possible D gene is TRBD1 (5 bases). The V end was cut by 3 bases, the J end by 1 base, with 6 bases between. The germline V gene encodes CDR1 MRHNA and CDR2 SNTAGT. The length of the CDR3 is 14 residues. This CDR3 is CASSETVNTGELFF. Here the CDR3 DNA reads TGTGCCAGCAGTGAGACAGTGAACACCGGGGAGCTGTTTTTT.

This clone was seen a single time. The chain employs TRBV7-9 and TRBJ2-1; the match to TRBD1 covers 11 bases. The CDR3 runs to 14 residues. Germline assignment: CDR1 SEHNR and CDR2 FQNEAQ (reference sequence). J gave up 7 bases and V 5 bases, and 4 bases lay outside the gene matches. For the CDR3, the DNA is TGTGCCAGCAGCCCGAGGGACAGGGGGAATGAGCAGTTCTTC. It is translated as CASSPRDRGNEQFF.

The chain links TRBV3-1 (or the pseudogene TRBV3-2) to TRBJ1-4; 7 bases are shared with TRBD1. With V trimmed by 0 bases and J by 8 bases, 6 bases remained unmatched. CDR1 LGHDT and CDR2 YNNKEL come from the germline V gene (reference sequence). The CDR3 totals 15 residues. This chain's CDR3 is CASSQDRGTGEKLFF. The CDR3 DNA follows: TGTGCCAGCAGCCAAGACAGGGGGACGGGAGAAAAACTGTTTTTT.

The chain uses TRBV12-3 or TRBV12-4 and TRBJ2-2; perhaps TRBD1 as D (5 bases). The CDR3 is 13 residues long. Between the trimmed V and J ends, which lost 10 bases and 6 bases, there was a span of 15 bases. Here the CDR3 reads CATRAPGPGELFF. The CDR3 coding sequence is TGTGCCACTAGAGCCCCAGGGCCCGGGGAGCTGTTTTTT.

CDR3 loop: CSATGANNEKLFF. The DNA of the CDR3 is TGCAGCGCCACAGGGGCAAATAATGAAAAACTGTTTTTT. This chain uses TRBV29-1 with TRBJ1-4; TRBD1 matches at 7 bases. Germline loops: CDR1 SQVTM, CDR2 ANQGSEA. CDR3 length: 13 amino acids. Unmatched junction bases numbered 6, after V lost 7 bases and J lost 4 bases.

The genes are TRBV6-1 and TRBJ2-1; 11 bases align to TRBD2. CDR1 and CDR2 from the germline V gene are MNHNS and SASEGT. With V trimmed by 4 bases and J by 6 bases, 8 bases remained unmatched. This CDR3 has 16 amino acids. For the CDR3, the DNA is TGTGCCAGCAGTGGGGTTAGCGGGAGGGCCTCCAATGAGCAGTTCTTC. It translates to CASSGVSGRASNEQFF.

This chain connects TRBV7-2 to TRBJ1-2, with 7 bases matching TRBD1. The germline V gene has CDR1 SGHTA and CDR2 FQGNSA. The J segment lost 4 bases and the V segment lost 3 bases, leaving 2 bases of the junction unmatched. The CDR3 is made up of 13 amino acids. The CDR3 sequence: CASSFGTAYGYTF. CDR3 in DNA: TGTGCCAGCAGCTTCGGGACAGCCTATGGCTACACCTTC.

The chain carries TRBV30 and TRBJ2-7; D is ambiguous. The CDR3 is 10 amino acids. Germline lookup yields CDR1 GTSNPN and CDR2 SVGIG (reference sequence). Between the trimmed V and J ends, which lost 1 base and 8 bases, there was a span of 6 bases. CDR3 sequence reads: CAWSGIKQYF. The CDR3 nucleotides read TGTGCCTGGAGTGGTATTAAGCAGTACTTC.

This clone appeared a single time. The chain couples TRBV10-3 to TRBJ1-5, with D possibly being TRBD1 (5 bases). The germline V and J ends were trimmed by 6 bases and 2 bases, with 8 bases remaining between them. CDR1 is ENHRY and CDR2 is SYGVKD in the germline V gene. The CDR3 contains 13 residues. The CDR3 loop is CAIRGVGNQPQHF. Written as DNA, the CDR3 is TGTGCCATCAGAGGGGTTGGCAATCAGCCCCAGCATTTT.

The genes are TRBV4-1 and TRBJ1-2; TRBD1 matches 7 bases. Losses at the gene ends were 4 bases for V and 3 bases for J; bases not matched to a gene: 8. Germline values: CDR1 MGHRA, CDR2 YSYEKL. CDR3 length: 15 residues. CDR3 amino acids: CASSLRETGDYGYTF. CDR3 sequence (DNA): TGCGCCAGCAGCCTAAGGGAAACAGGGGACTATGGCTACACCTTC.

The chain joins TRBV27 to TRBJ1-2; 9 bases agree with TRBD1. Per the germline V gene, CDR1 is MNHEY and CDR2 is SMNVEV (reference sequence). The CDR3 is 15 residues long. After removal of 6 bases from V and 6 bases from J, the junction contained 11 bases not matched to a gene. The CDR3 nucleotides are TGTGCCAGCAGCCCGGGACAGGGTTTTTGGGATGGCTACACCTTC. This codes for CASSPGQGFWDGYTF.

This clone appeared once. The rearrangement uses TRBV6-2 or TRBV6-3 and TRBJ2-7; 13 positions match TRBD2. Germline V lookup: CDR1 MNHEY, CDR2 SVGEGT. The CDR3 consists of 19 residues. V lost 3 bases and J lost 4; bases outside the gene matches: 15. The CDR3 coding sequence is TGTGCCAGCAGTTATGGTCTCACTAGCGGGAGGGCCTCCATGTACGAGCAGTACTTC. Protein product: CASSYGLTSGRASMYEQYF.

V is TRBV6-5 and J is TRBJ2-3; D gene unclear. The CDR3 runs 11 residues. V lost 10 bases, J lost 2 bases, and 7 bases lay in between. Germline CDR1 MNHEY, CDR2 SVGAGI. Here the CDR3 DNA reads TGTGCCACCACATCCACAGATACGCAGTATTTT. Residues: CATTSTDTQYF.

This chain joins TRBV5-1 and TRBJ2-7; 10 nucleotides line up with TRBD1. Germline CDR1 SGHRS, CDR2 YFSETQ. The junction had 7 bases not matched to a gene; V was cut back by 0 bases and J by 4 bases. The CDR3 length is 16 residues. CDR3 bases: TGCGCCAGCAGCTTGGGACAGGGGGCTTCTCGGTACGAGCAGTACTTC. The encoded protein is CASSLGQGASRYEQYF.

The chain carries TRBV7-6 and TRBJ2-1; a weak D match, TRBD2 (6 bases). CDR1 and CDR2 from the germline V gene are SGHVS and FNYEAQ. V dropped 0 bases and J dropped 6 bases, with 6 bases sitting between them. The CDR3 runs 13 residues. Written as DNA, the CDR3 is TGTGCCAGCAGCTTAGCGCGGGGCAATGAGCAGTTCTTC. It is translated as CASSLARGNEQFF. Complete variable domain (other parts from reference TRBV7-6 and TRBJ2-1): GAGVSQSPRYKVTKRGQDVALRCDPISGHVSLYWYRQALGQGPEFLTYFNYEAQQDKSGLPNDRFSAERPEGSISTLTIQRTEQRDSAMYRCASSLARGNEQFFGPGTRLTVL.

The genes are TRBV28 and TRBJ1-2; tentative D call: TRBD1 (5 bases). The V and J ends lost 4 bases and 1 base respectively, with 16 bases between them. This CDR3 is 16 amino acids long. Germline V gives CDR1 MDHEN, CDR2 SYDVKM. CDR3 sequence (DNA): TGTGCCAGCAGTTCAACCCCTGGGGGGGGTAACTATGGCTACACCTTC. It codes for CASSSTPGGGNYGYTF.

The V gene is TRBV10-3, the J gene TRBJ2-1, with TRBD2 matching 13 bases. The CDR3 is 16 residues long. Trimming cost V 7 bases and J 6 bases; bases outside gene matches: 9. The germline gives CDR1 ENHRY, CDR2 SYGVKD. The CDR3 nucleotides are TGTGCCATCATTCGATTGACTAGCGGGGGGTTCAATGAGCAGTTCTTC. Translating gives CAIIRLTSGGFNEQFF.

This sequence joins TRBV27 and TRBJ1-1; TRBD1 aligns across 8 bases. The germline gives CDR1 MNHEY, CDR2 SMNVEV (reference sequence). V dropped 4 bases and J dropped 1; count of bases not matched to a gene: 5. The CDR3 is 15 residues long. The CDR3 bases are TGTGCCAGCAGTTCAGCTGGGACAGGGAACACTGAAGCTTTCTTT. It specifies CASSSAGTGNTEAFF.